The 27 T cell receptor beta chains presented below share a single source sample, sequenced in a study of T cells in Graves' hyperthyroidism and ophthalmopathy. TCR beta CDR3 regions were amplified from RNA transcripts. A set of HTBI primers served as the primers for a first-round RT-PCR of the TCR CDR3. Each CDR3 protein gets one entry after TCRdb re-called the multiplex PCR reads with MiXCR. The table records around 540,000 distinct CDR3 sequences, 35% to 55% of them present only once. The sequencing sample was made of peripheral blood or thyroid tissue (not recorded which). The source of these receptors is a woman in her late teens or twenties with Graves' hyperthyroidism.

This clonotype was seen more than once but under ten times. Its ends do not fully match the called genes, so a read error is possible. The genes are TRBV4-1 and TRBJ1-5; D remains ambiguous. This CDR3 has 15 amino acids. Germline CDR1 MGHRA, CDR2 YSYEKL. The CDR3 DNA is TGTGCCAGCAGCCAAGTCGGGAGGGGCAATCAGCCCCAGCATTTT. Its protein is CASSQVGRGNQPQHF.

The chain employs TRBV5-1 and TRBJ2-1; D is uncertain. The CDR3 sequence is 13 residues long. The germline V and J ends were trimmed by 5 bases and 8 bases, with 14 bases remaining between them. CDR1 and CDR2 from the germline V gene are SGHRS and YFSETQ. CDR3 in amino acids: CASSLRALDEQFF. CDR3 nucleotides: TGCGCCAGCAGTTTAAGGGCGTTGGATGAGCAGTTCTTC.

To note about this clonotype: Just one base apart from a much larger clone, this may be a read error. The chain combines TRBV10-3 with TRBJ1-5; TRBD1 aligns across 10 bases. J gave up 1 base and V 6 bases, and 3 bases lay outside the gene matches. The CDR3 length is 15 residues. Germline CDR1 reads ENHRY; CDR2 reads SYGVKD. The CDR3 DNA reads as TGTGCCATCAGGCCGGGACAGGGGAGCAATCAGCCCCAGCATTTT. The encoded protein is CAIRPGQGSNQPQHF.

Regarding this clonotype: With a much larger clone just one base away, this may be a read error. This chain uses TRBV20-1 with TRBJ1-5; TRBD1 aligns across 7 bases. In germline, CDR1 is DFQATT, CDR2 SNEGSKA (reference sequence). This CDR3 comprises 14 residues. With 5 bases clipped from V and 5 bases from J, the junction kept 9 bases outside the gene matches. The CDR3 bases are TGCAGTGCTTACGACAGGGTCGGGTATCAGCCCCAGCATTTT. Its translation is CSAYDRVGYQPQHF.

There are a few counts of this clonotype. The CDR3 DNA follows: TGTGCCAGCAGCCCGAATTGGGGCGGTCCCTACGAGCAGTACTTC. Amino acids: CASSPNWGGPYEQYF. The genes are TRBV14 and TRBJ2-7; tentative D call: TRBD1 (5 bases). Trimming removed 4 bases from V and 2 bases from J, with 15 bases in between. CDR1 is SGHDN and CDR2 is FVKESK in the germline V gene. CDR3 length: 15 amino acids.

The chain joins TRBV11-1 to TRBJ1-2, with D unresolved. The CDR3 length is 13 residues. V was clipped by 4 bases and J by 8 bases, with 14 bases between them. Germline CDR1 is SGHAT and CDR2 is FQDESV (reference sequence). CDR3 in amino acids: CASSSPGVGGYTF. For the CDR3, the DNA is TGTGCCAGCAGCTCCCCGGGAGTAGGGGGCTACACCTTC.

This clonotype was seen a handful of times. The chain uses TRBV27 and TRBJ1-5; weak D call: TRBD1 (6 bases). The V gene's germline CDR1 is MNHEY and CDR2 SMNVEV (reference sequence). V lost 7 bases and J 1 base, leaving 11 bases between the germline ends. The CDR3 spans 14 residues. In DNA form, the CDR3 reads TGTGCCAGCAACATACAGGGAAGCAATCAGCCCCAGCATTTT. The encoded protein is CASNIQGSNQPQHF.

V usage is TRBV14 and J usage is TRBJ1-4; 8 bases are shared with TRBD1. The J segment lost 6 bases and the V segment lost 4 bases, leaving 4 bases of the junction unmatched. Germline CDR1 SGHDN, CDR2 FVKESK. This CDR3 is built from 14 residues. The CDR3 sequence is CASSRGQGDEKLFF. Here the CDR3 DNA reads TGTGCCAGCAGCCGAGGACAGGGTGATGAAAAACTGTTTTTT. Complete variable domain (other parts from reference TRBV14 and TRBJ1-4): EAGVTQFPSHSVIEKGQTVTLRCDPISGHDNLYWYRRVMGKEIKFLLHFVKESKQDESGMPNNRFLAERTGGTYSTLKVQPAELEDSGVYFCASSRGQGDEKLFFGSGTQLSVL.

This chain connects TRBV7-2 to TRBJ1-1; a weak D match, TRBD1 (5 bases). Trimming shortened V by 8 bases and J by 8 bases, and 12 bases separated the two germline ends. The CDR3 has 11 residues. The V gene's germline CDR1 is SGHTA and CDR2 FQGNSA. CDR3: CASWGGGEAFF. CDR3 nucleotide sequence: TGTGCCAGCTGGGGGGGGGGAGAAGCTTTCTTT.

The sample holds many counts of this clonotype. The rearrangement joins TRBV15 to TRBJ1-6; D is unresolved. V was shortened by 5 bases and J by 7 bases, with 15 bases between the two germline ends. Germline V CDR1 and CDR2: LNHNV, YYDKDF (reference sequence). The CDR3 covers 15 residues. CDR3 residues: CATSQLRRRNSPLHF. The CDR3 DNA sequence: TGTGCCACCAGCCAGTTAAGAAGGAGAAATTCACCCCTCCACTTT.

This chain connects TRBV12-3 or TRBV12-4 to TRBJ1-2; TRBD1 is a possible D gene (5 bases). Trimming took off 3 bases at V and 4 bases at J, with 15 bases between the two ends. The CDR3 sequence is 15 residues long. The CDR3 spells CASSFRQSDSYGYTF. In DNA, the CDR3 is TGTGCCAGCAGTTTTCGACAGTCCGATTCCTATGGCTACACCTTC.

This clonotype showed up just a few times. This rearrangement joins TRBV7-2 to TRBJ1-2; 8 bases are a match to TRBD1. Losses at the gene ends were 5 bases for V and 6 bases for J; bases not matched to a gene: 5. Looked up from germline, CDR1 is SGHTA and CDR2 is FQGNSA. CDR3 length: 13 residues. CDR3 sequence reads: CASSPTGVHGYTF. The CDR3 nucleotides are TGTGCCAGCAGCCCGACAGGGGTGCATGGCTACACCTTC.

The chain carries TRBV9 and TRBJ2-5, with 9 bases lining up with TRBD1. V lost 6 bases and J lost 3; bases outside the gene matches: 6. In germline, CDR1 is SGDLS, CDR2 YYNGEE. There are 14 residues in the CDR3. CDR3 DNA: TGTGCCAGCAACGTGGGGGACAGGGAAGAGACCCAGTACTTC. Translated: CASNVGDREETQYF. The variable domain in full, with the rest retrieved from reference TRBV9 and TRBJ2-5, is DSGVTQTPKHLITATGQRVTLRCSPRSGDLSVYWYQQSLDQGLQFLIQYYNGEERAKGNILERFSAQQFPDLHSELNLSSLELGDSALYFCASNVGDREETQYFGPGTRLLVL.

Only a few counts were recorded for this clonotype. DNA of the CDR3: TGTGCCAGCAGCTTAGGGGACACCTCAAACTATGGCTACACCTTC. Translated: CASSLGDTSNYGYTF. This chain connects TRBV7-9 to TRBJ1-2; perhaps TRBD1 as D (6 bases). Per the germline V gene, CDR1 is SEHNR and CDR2 is FQNEAQ (reference sequence). The germline V and J ends were trimmed by 1 base and 2 bases, with 11 bases remaining between them. CDR3 size: 15 residues.

Concerning this clonotype itself: Sequence at one end of the junction differs from germline and may be a read error. This CDR3 is CASTQGLAGRENTEAFF. The DNA of the CDR3 is TGCGCCAGCACCCAGGGGTTGGCAGGGCGGGAGAACACTGAAGCTTTCTTT. The chain carries TRBV7-9 and TRBJ1-1; weak D call: TRBD1 (6 bases). Germline CDR1 SEHNR, CDR2 FQNEAQ (reference sequence). This CDR3 comprises 17 residues.

V and J are TRBV2 and TRBJ1-1, with no clear D. The CDR3 length is 14 residues. Trimming removed 8 bases from V and 3 bases from J, with 16 bases in between. The germline V gene has CDR1 SNHLY and CDR2 FYNNEI. DNA of the CDR3: TGTGCCAGCTCAGTTCAGAGTTCGTACACTGAAGCTTTCTTT. This translates into CASSVQSSYTEAFF.

The gene calls are TRBV29-1 and TRBJ1-1, with 7 bases fitting TRBD1. J gave up 0 bases and V 7 bases, and 14 bases lay outside the gene matches. The CDR3 is 16 residues long. Germline V gives CDR1 SQVTM, CDR2 ANQGSEA. The CDR3 here is CSAIDYRDSLNTEAFF. The CDR3 DNA reads as TGCAGCGCAATTGATTACAGGGACAGCTTGAACACTGAAGCTTTCTTT.

This clonotype appeared a few times. V is TRBV6-1 and J is TRBJ1-4; possibly TRBD1 for D (6 bases). Germline values: CDR1 MNHNS, CDR2 SASEGT. This CDR3 contains 16 residues. Between the trimmed V and J ends, which lost 5 bases and 8 bases, there was a span of 21 bases. The CDR3 reads CASSPTFGGQGEKLFF. The CDR3 DNA sequence: TGTGCCAGCAGTCCCACCTTCGGGGGGCAAGGGGAAAAACTGTTTTTT.

This clonotype was detected only a few times. V usage is TRBV6-5 and J usage is TRBJ1-1; D is uncertain. CDR3 length equals 13 residues. Germline V gene data show CDR1 as MNHEY and CDR2 as SVGAGI. V lost 2 bases and J lost 7, with 11 bases in between. The CDR3 coding sequence is TGTGCCAGCAGTTACCGGACGGGTATTGAAGCTTTCTTT. It yields the protein CASSYRTGIEAFF.

The table lists this clonotype with many counts. This chain connects TRBV29-1 to TRBJ1-2; D remains ambiguous. The ends were cut back, 3 bases at V and 3 bases at J, with 8 bases in the middle. The CDR3 covers 12 residues. Looked up from germline, CDR1 is SQVTM and CDR2 is ANQGSEA. The CDR3 sequence: CSVDNSDYGYTF. CDR3 coding DNA: TGCAGCGTTGACAACAGCGACTATGGCTACACCTTC.

Notes on this clonotype: This clone may be a read error of a much larger clone one base away. The V gene is TRBV24-1, the J gene TRBJ1-2; D remains unclear. Germline V CDR1 and CDR2: KGHDR, SFDVKD. There are 14 residues in the CDR3. The CDR3 nucleotides read TGTGCCACCAGTGACCCGGCGGAGGTATACGGCTGCACCTTC. Translated: CATSDPAEVYGCTF.

This clonotype was detected a few times. In DNA, the CDR3 is TGTACCAGCAGCTTATCGAACAGACGCCATAGCAATCAGCCCCAGCATTTT. Translated: CTSSLSNRRHSNQPQHF. This chain links TRBV7-2 with TRBJ1-5; no reliable D call. The CDR3 runs to 17 residues. CDR1 SGHTA and CDR2 FQGNSA come from the germline V gene. V was trimmed by 2 bases and J by 0 bases, leaving 14 bases between them.

Concerning this clonotype: The conserved phenylalanine or tryptophan normally closing the CDR3 is absent here, so this likely arose from a read error. The chain couples TRBV5-1 to TRBJ1-1; 8 bases fit TRBD1. The CDR3 extends over 15 amino acids. V shed 6 bases and J 1 base; nucleotides not matched to a gene: 8. Germline-derived CDR1 and CDR2 are SGHRS and YFSETQ. The CDR3 sequence: CASNGRGLENTEAFL. The CDR3 region has the DNA TGCGCCAGCAACGGCAGGGGGCTCGAGAACACTGAAGCTTTCCTT.

This sequence joins TRBV7-9 and TRBJ1-6, with D unclear. CDR1 is SEHNR, CDR2 FQNEAQ, per germline (reference sequence). CDR3 length: 15 amino acids. Trimming removed 6 bases at V and 7 bases at J, with 16 bases between. The CDR3 sequence: CASREETPENSPLHF. CDR3 DNA sequence: TGTGCCAGCAGAGAAGAGACCCCCGAAAATTCACCCCTCCACTTT.

V usage is TRBV6-5 and J usage is TRBJ2-5, with a weak D call TRBD2 (5 bases). CDR1 and CDR2 (germline): MNHEY, SVGAGI. The CDR3 runs to 12 residues. V was cut by 2 bases and J by 6 bases, with 7 bases left in between. The CDR3 region is CASSYDYQTQYF. CDR3 in DNA: TGTGCCAGCAGTTACGACTACCAGACCCAGTACTTC.

This chain connects TRBV19 to TRBJ1-5, with D possibly TRBD1 on 6 matching bases. V was clipped by 3 bases and J by 0 bases, with 15 bases between them. There are 17 residues in the CDR3. Germline assignment: CDR1 LNHDA and CDR2 SQIVND (reference sequence). The CDR3 DNA reads TGTGCCAGTAGTATCGTAGGGGGAGACGATAGCAATCAGCCCCAGCATTTT. It is translated as CASSIVGGDDSNQPQHF.

The V gene is TRBV7-3, the J gene TRBJ2-5; D gene ambiguous. The ends were cut back, 0 bases at V and 0 bases at J, with 5 bases in the middle. The CDR3 spans 14 residues. The germline V gene has CDR1 SGHTA and CDR2 FQGTGA. The CDR3 protein is CASSLTGHQETQYF. DNA for the CDR3: TGTGCCAGCAGCTTAACCGGGCACCAAGAGACCCAGTACTTC.